Following are 7 T cell receptor beta chains from one sample sequenced in a study of blood T cell repertoires in COVID-19 (dated by TCRdb to 2018 to 2020). Libraries were built with the immunoSEQ multiplex PCR assay. TCRdb mirrors the immuneACCESS table, restricted to in-frame sequences. Some clones are absent from its copies; in checked studies, under half trace to an unresolved V gene, and the reason for the others is unknown. The sample table contains around 180,000 clones; only one count was recorded for over 65% of them. The leading ten clones occupy 15% to 20% of the sample. The specimen sequenced was peripheral blood. These receptor sequences come from a person aged 65-85 years with COVID-19, enrolled during active disease.

This clone has a handful of counts. The chain combines TRBV3-1 (or the pseudogene TRBV3-2) with TRBJ2-2; 8 nucleotides match TRBD2. This CDR3 contains 16 residues. Per the germline V gene, CDR1 is LGHDT and CDR2 is YNNKEL (reference sequence). With 1 base clipped from V and 2 bases from J, the junction kept 3 bases outside the gene matches. The CDR3 bases are TGTGCCAGCAGCCAAGGACTAGCGTCAAACACCGGGGAGCTGTTTTTT. Its protein is CASSQGLASNTGELFF.

In its sample, this clone was seen a few times. The rearrangement uses TRBV7-8 and TRBJ2-5, with D possibly being TRBD1 (6 bases). Germline CDR1 and CDR2: SGHVS and FQNEAQ. The CDR3 extends over 15 amino acids. The V end lost 5 bases, the J end lost 2 bases, and 15 bases lay between the germline ends. The chain's CDR3 is CASSLPIGGQETQYF. The CDR3 DNA is TGTGCCAGCAGCCTACCAATAGGGGGTCAAGAGACCCAGTACTTC.

The CDR3 region is CASSDPPTYNEQFF. CDR3 bases: TGTGCCAGCTCCGATCCCCCTACCTACAATGAGCAGTTCTTC. This chain links TRBV6-5 with TRBJ2-1; D remains unclear. The CDR3 spans 14 residues. Germline CDR1 and CDR2: MNHEY and SVGAGI. The V end lost 8 bases, the J end lost 2 bases, and 13 bases lay between the germline ends.

This clone was recorded once. The rearrangement uses TRBV24-1 and TRBJ1-5; possibly TRBD1 for D (6 bases). The V gene lost 3 bases and the J gene lost 1 base, with 9 bases spanning the gap. CDR3 length equals 15 residues. The germline V gene has CDR1 KGHDR and CDR2 SFDVKD. The CDR3 DNA sequence: TGTGCCACCAGTGATGCCACAGGGAGCAATCAGCCCCAGCATTTT. Its translation: CATSDATGSNQPQHF.

The rearrangement uses TRBV19 and TRBJ1-5; D is unclear. The ends were cut back, 0 bases at V and 8 bases at J, with 5 bases in the middle. Germline assignment: CDR1 LNHDA and CDR2 SQIVND (reference sequence). CDR3 length: 12 residues. The CDR3 here is CASSIDSKPQHF. CDR3 DNA: TGTGCCAGTAGTATAGATAGCAAGCCCCAGCATTTT.

V usage is TRBV28 and J usage is TRBJ2-7, with D unresolved. This CDR3 is built from 10 residues. Germline CDR1 and CDR2: MDHEN and SYDVKM. V lost 4 bases, J lost 6 bases, and 4 bases lay in between. Here the CDR3 DNA reads TGTGCCAGCAGTTCCATCGAGCAGTACTTC. Translated, it gives CASSSIEQYF. The complete variable domain, with remaining parts taken from reference TRBV28 and TRBJ2-7, reads DVKVTQSSRYLVKRTGEKVFLECVQDMDHENMFWYRQDPGLGLRLIYFSYDVKMKEKGDIPEGYSVSREKKERFSLILESASTNQTSMYLCASSSIEQYFGPGTRLTVT.

This chain connects TRBV6-2 or TRBV6-3 to TRBJ1-5, with 8 positions matching TRBD1. Germline-derived CDR1 and CDR2 are MNHEY and SVGEGT. The CDR3 runs to 15 residues. After removal of 5 bases from V and 4 bases from J, the junction contained 7 bases not matched to a gene. The DNA for the CDR3 is TGTGCCAGCAGTCCGGGACAGGCTTCGAATCAGCCCCAGCATTTT. It specifies CASSPGQASNQPQHF.